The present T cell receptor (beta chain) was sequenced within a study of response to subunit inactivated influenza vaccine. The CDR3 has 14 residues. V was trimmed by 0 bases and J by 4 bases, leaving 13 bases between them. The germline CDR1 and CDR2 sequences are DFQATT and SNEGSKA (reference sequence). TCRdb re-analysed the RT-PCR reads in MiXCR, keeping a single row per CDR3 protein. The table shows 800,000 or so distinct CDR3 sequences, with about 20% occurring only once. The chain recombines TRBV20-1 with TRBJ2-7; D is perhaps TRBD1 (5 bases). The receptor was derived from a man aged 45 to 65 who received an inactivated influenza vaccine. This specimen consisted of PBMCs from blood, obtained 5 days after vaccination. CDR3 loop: CSARDHDRLYEQYF. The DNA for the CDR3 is TGCAGTGCTAGAGATCACGACAGACTGTACGAGCAGTACTTC.